These T cell receptor beta chains were read from a single sample in a study of T cells after posttransplantation cyclophosphamide. Clones were sequenced by immunoSEQ multiplex PCR, and TCRdb holds only the in-frame ones, with some missing. The sample is made up of under 45,000 clones, none counted only once. The sequenced sample was PBMCs. The receptors were sampled from a woman in her forties or fifties in good health and a related stem cell transplant donor. Both conserved end residues are part of each CDR3. The D gene is left open where the match is weak. Clone size is given as once, few, many, or a class for an expanded clone.

clone size | D gene | J gene | V gene | CDR3 length | CDR3 protein | CDR3 DNA
many | . | TRBJ1-5 | TRBV5-1 | 13 | CASSFEGDQPQHF | TGCGCCAGCAGCTTTGAAGGGGATCAGCCCCAGCATTTT
many | . | TRBJ1-2 | TRBV19 | 15 | CASGGISRSDYGYTF | TGTGCCAGTGGGGGGATTTCTCGCTCAGACTATGGCTACACCTTC
many | . | TRBJ2-7 | TRBV6-6 | 11 | CATSPYYEQYF | TGTGCCACCTCCCCGTACTACGAGCAGTACTTC
many | TRBD2 | TRBJ2-7 | TRBV6-5 | 15 | CASSPGLAGVYEQYF | TGTGCCAGCAGCCCCGGACTAGCGGGGGTGTACGAGCAGTACTTC
many | . | TRBJ1-6 | TRBV5-4 | 14 | CASSRDLGNSPLHF | TGTGCCAGCAGCAGGGACTTGGGTAATTCACCCCTCCACTTT
many | TRBD2 | TRBJ2-7 | TRBV10-2 | 16 | CASSDWASGHSYEQYF | TGCGCCAGCAGTGATTGGGCTAGCGGGCACTCCTACGAGCAGTACTTC
many | . | TRBJ2-3 | TRBV5-6 | 14 | CASSPETRGDTQYF | TGTGCCAGCAGCCCTGAAACCCGGGGAGATACGCAGTATTTT
many | TRBD1 | TRBJ1-1 | TRBV4-1 | 15 | CASSQTRDSATEAFF | TGCGCCAGCAGCCAAACCCGGGACAGCGCCACTGAAGCTTTCTTT
many | TRBD2 | TRBJ2-1 | TRBV15 | 15 | CATSRALAGTNEQFF | TGTGCCACCAGCAGAGCTCTAGCGGGCACCAATGAGCAGTTCTTC
many | . | TRBJ2-2 | TRBV7-9 | 17 | CASSLAEQDQTTGELFF | TGTGCCAGCAGCTTAGCGGAACAGGATCAGACCACCGGGGAGCTGTTTTTT
many | TRBD2 | TRBJ2-7 | TRBV6-1 | 14 | CASRAGLAGVNPYF | TGTGCCAGCAGGGCGGGACTAGCGGGGGTGAATCCGTACTTC
many | . | TRBJ1-2 | TRBV28 | 14 | CASISGSVRYGYTF | TGTGCCAGCATATCGGGGTCTGTCCGCTATGGCTACACCTTC
many | TRBD1 | TRBJ2-5 | TRBV10-1 | 15 | CASSGAGQEAETQYF | TGCGCCAGCAGTGGGGCGGGACAGGAAGCAGAGACCCAGTACTTC